This TCR beta chain was sequenced in a study of shared clonotypes between healthy human individuals (dated by TCRdb to the early 2020s). Study-level background: A couple of women and three men aged 18 to 49 years were included in the cohort. For each donor, three plates each were used for CD4 naive and CD4 memory, two plates were used for CD8 naive, and one plate was used for CD8 memory. Blood TCR repertoires of roughly five healthy adults were deeply sequenced to estimate repertoire size and the extent of clonotype sharing between individuals. Libraries were prepared and TCR repertoires were sequenced by different laboratories using diverse techniques, in order to increase sequencing depth and limit assay-specific biases. Leukapheresis yielded between about 0.94 and 10 billion PBMCs per donor. Beyond this particular receptor, the publication reports: Compared with non-shared clonotypes, the clonotypes found in all four sorted-subset donors had higher generation probabilities. Estimated clonotype richness was generally larger for naive than for memory subsets. The genetic and exposure-history diversity represented was limited by the small number of donors. When a handful of donors were compared, the shared fraction of clonotypes was around 5% for naive CD4, about 4% for naive CD8, 2.3% for memory CD4, and roughly 0.4% for memory CD8. Incomplete sequencing was indicated by rarefaction of sorted-subset datasets, despite the large sequencing depth. Sampling was restricted to blood, and TCR repertoires in tissue are likely to differ from TCR repertoires in blood. Based on pairwise subsampling, the degree of clonotype sharing among donors was expected to be affected by sequencing depth.

Using the deep immunoSEQ assay, TCR CDR3 regions were amplified from genomic DNA by multiplex PCR. Extracted genomic DNA from each cell subset was spread evenly across all wells of several immunoSEQ 96-well plates, with each plate serving as a replicate. Each replicate PCR for sorted subsets received around 210 ng genomic DNA, equal to roughly 29,000 T cell genomes. Purified libraries were measured with a Qubit 3.0 fluorometer, size-checked on a Bioanalyzer 2100, and measured again with the KAPA Library Quantification kit. Each immunoSEQ 96-well plate was sequenced on its own single-read 150-cycle Illumina NextSeq 550 flow cell. Per the source publication's procedure: Because the immunoSEQ output held only junctional sequences and lacked quality scores, the filtering could not match the filtering applied to full-length reads. To assign V/J genes and CDR3, sequences were annotated using PyIR, a Python wrapper for IgBLAST v1.9, with IMGT germline references. Reads were filtered out if the reads had weak V/J assignments (E-value above 1e-6), no CDR3, stop codons, out-of-frame junctions, or ambiguous translated residues. V3J clonotypes were defined as sequences sharing an identical inferred V gene, J gene, and CDR3 amino acid sequence. To compute the percentage overlap between repertoires, the number of shared unique clonotypes was divided by the size of the smaller repertoire. RTK rarefaction, the Chao1 estimator, and Recon v2.1 estimates of unobserved clonotypes were used to assess repertoire richness. Generation probabilities for all TCRbeta clonotypes obtained by the gDNA method from a few donors were computed using OLGA. TCRdb mirrors the immuneACCESS table, restricted to in-frame sequences. Some clones are absent from its copies; in checked studies, under half trace to an unresolved V gene, and the reason for the others is unknown. V and J calls and clone size are given by that table; D and trimming were obtained from the DNA. This sample gives more than 1 million clones in total; about four fifths of them show up just once. The ten largest make up 0.5% to 0.6% of the sample.

Healthy HIV-negative adults with no recently reported acute infections or vaccinations were included as donors. Every donor was a Caucasian adult residing in Nashville, Tennessee, USA. Magnetic negative selection was used to enrich CD4+ T cells, after which naive cells were positively selected on CD45RA and the negative fraction became the memory subset. Blood was obtained by leukapheresis, after which PBMCs were separated by Ficoll-Histopaque density gradient centrifugation and cryopreserved in liquid nitrogen vapor phase. Analytical flow cytometry was used to check the purity and quantity of every magnetically sorted T cell population. Genomic DNA was isolated from every sorted fraction and measured by UV absorbance on a Nanodrop 2000c. Trimming takes 4 bases from V and 3 bases from J, and the germline ends sit 16 bases apart. From cysteine to phenylalanine, the CDR3 is 15 amino acids long. CDR3 DNA is the only sequence kept; it has 45 bases, read in frame from the first base. Based on the germline V gene, the CDR1 and CDR2 sequences are SGDLS and YYNGEE.

Details on this clone: Its antigen target is currently unknown. No much larger clone exists at a distance of one base, and base qualities are not known.

The TCR was taken from a man in his late teens or twenties in good health. Some clones in this sample may be carry-over from other donors' samples. The source material was memory CD4+ T cells from PBMCs. Per the publication, the cell subset or site label means: CD45RA-negative fraction. The chain employs TRBV9 and TRBJ2-5; the best D guess is TRBD1, with 5 bases matching. The nucleotide sequence reads as follows: TGTGCCAGCAGCCACCTAGGACATCACAAAGAGACCCAGTACTTC. Translated, this is CASSHLGHHKETQYF.